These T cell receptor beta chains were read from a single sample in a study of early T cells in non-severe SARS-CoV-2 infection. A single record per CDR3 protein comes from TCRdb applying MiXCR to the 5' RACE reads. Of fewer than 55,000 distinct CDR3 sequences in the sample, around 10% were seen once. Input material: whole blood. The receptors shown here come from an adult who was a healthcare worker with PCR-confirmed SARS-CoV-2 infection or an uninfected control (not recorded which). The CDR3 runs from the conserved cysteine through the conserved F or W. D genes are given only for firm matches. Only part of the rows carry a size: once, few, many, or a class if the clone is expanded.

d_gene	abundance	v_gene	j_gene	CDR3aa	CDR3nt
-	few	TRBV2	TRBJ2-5	CASRASAETQYF	TGTGCCAGCAGAGCGTCTGCGGAGACCCAGTACTTC
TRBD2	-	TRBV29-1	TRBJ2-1	CSVGLAGGRDEQFF	TGCAGCGTTGGGTTAGCGGGAGGTAGGGATGAGCAGTTCTTC
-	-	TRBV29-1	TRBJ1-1	CSARTGATEAFF	TGCAGCGCTCGGACCGGGGCCACTGAAGCTTTCTTT
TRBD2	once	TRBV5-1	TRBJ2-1	CASSSRAGGPSNEQFF	TGCGCCAGCAGCTCCCGTGCGGGAGGGCCCTCCAATGAGCAGTTCTTC
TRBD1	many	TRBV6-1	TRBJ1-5	CASSETGGNQPQHF	TGTGCCAGCAGTGAAACAGGGGGGAATCAGCCCCAGCATTTT
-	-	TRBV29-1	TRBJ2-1	CSVEGSQGRNNEQFF	TGCAGCGTTGAAGGAAGCCAGGGTAGGAACAATGAGCAGTTCTTC
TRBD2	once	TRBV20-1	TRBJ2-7	CSVPRGLAGGYEQYF	TGCAGTGTCCCCAGGGGACTAGCGGGAGGGTACGAGCAGTACTTC
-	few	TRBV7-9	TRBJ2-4	CASSLETAMLAKNIQYF	TGTGCCAGCAGCTTAGAGACCGCCATGCTGGCCAAAAACATTCAGTACTTC
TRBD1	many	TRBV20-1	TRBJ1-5	CSAYTRTGGNQPQHF	TGCAGTGCATACACGCGGACAGGGGGCAATCAGCCCCAGCATTTT
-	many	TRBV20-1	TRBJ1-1	CSARFPGAGVTPPTEAFF	TGCAGTGCTAGATTTCCGGGGGCAGGAGTGACACCCCCCACTGAAGCTTTCTTT
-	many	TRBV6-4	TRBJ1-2	CASSVGGPNYGYTF	TGTGCCAGCAGTGTGGGGGGGCCCAACTATGGCTACACCTTC
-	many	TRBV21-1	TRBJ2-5	CASSGERQGAMSKTQYF	TGTGCCAGCAGCGGGGAGAGACAGGGGGCGATGTCTAAGACCCAGTACTTC
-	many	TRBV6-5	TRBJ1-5	CASSPQDSNQPQHF	TGTGCCAGCAGCCCCCAGGACAGCAATCAGCCCCAGCATTTT
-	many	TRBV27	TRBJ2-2	CASSLGSGELFF	TGTGCCAGCAGTTTAGGGTCCGGGGAGCTGTTTTTT
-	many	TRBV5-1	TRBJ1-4	CASSRAAGGYTTNEKLFF	TGCGCCAGCAGCCGGGCGGCGGGGGGATATACAACTAATGAAAAACTGTTTTTT
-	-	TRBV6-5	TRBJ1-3	CASSYGRDSGNTIYF	TGTGCCAGCAGTTACGGCAGGGACTCTGGAAACACCATATATTTT
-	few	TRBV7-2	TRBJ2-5	CASSLGGRAEETQYF	TGTGCCAGCAGCTTAGGCGGTAGGGCAGAAGAGACCCAGTACTTC
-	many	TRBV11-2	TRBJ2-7	CASGLGTTYEQYF	TGTGCCAGCGGTCTGGGGACCACCTACGAGCAGTACTTC
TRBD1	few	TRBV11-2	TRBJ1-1	CASSPLTGRNTEAFF	TGTGCCAGCAGCCCCCTGACAGGGAGGAACACTGAAGCTTTCTTT
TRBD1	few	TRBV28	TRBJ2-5	CASSLDRVQETQYF	TGTGCCAGCAGTTTGGACAGGGTTCAAGAGACCCAGTACTTC
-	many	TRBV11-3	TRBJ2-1	CASSLRLNEQFF	TGTGCCAGCAGCTTACGGCTCAATGAGCAGTTCTTC
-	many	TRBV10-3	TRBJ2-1	CAIMGQGSYNEQFF	TGTGCCATCATGGGGCAGGGATCCTACAATGAGCAGTTCTTC